Listed below are T cell receptor beta chains from one sample, sequenced in a study of cytomegalovirus exposure and HLA in healthy donors. This table comes from immunoSEQ multiplex PCR, and its TCRdb copy is limited to in-frame clones, with some not included. The sample holds tens of thousands of clones, approximately 80% seen once. Sequenced material: PBMCs. The receptors stem from a woman in her thirties or forties in good health and CMV-seronegative. CDR3s include the opening cysteine and the closing phenylalanine or tryptophan. Fields, in order: D gene, J gene, V gene, CDR3 protein. A D gene is named only where the DNA matches it firmly.

d_gene: TRBD2; j_gene: TRBJ2-3; v_gene: TRBV4-3; CDR3aa: CASSQDSPSGSSDTQYF
d_gene: NA; j_gene: TRBJ2-2; v_gene: TRBV9; CDR3aa: CASSVGSTPGELFF
d_gene: TRBD1; j_gene: TRBJ1-1; v_gene: TRBV6-6; CDR3aa: CASSFSGQGNTEAFF
d_gene: NA; j_gene: TRBJ1-1; v_gene: TRBV11-2; CDR3aa: CASSLAGSSNTEAFF
d_gene: NA; j_gene: TRBJ2-3; v_gene: TRBV21-1; CDR3aa: CASSSYNRRLPGDTQYF
d_gene: NA; j_gene: TRBJ2-4; v_gene: TRBV7-2; CDR3aa: CASSPRDTLAKNIQYF
d_gene: NA; j_gene: TRBJ1-5; v_gene: TRBV7-9; CDR3aa: CASSLRDQPQHF
d_gene: TRBD1; j_gene: TRBJ2-1; v_gene: TRBV9; CDR3aa: CASSPPDREWDEQFF
d_gene: TRBD2; j_gene: TRBJ2-4; v_gene: TRBV10-3; CDR3aa: CAISAGGGGKNIQYF
d_gene: NA; j_gene: TRBJ1-1; v_gene: TRBV11-2; CDR3aa: CASSPKLTSNTEAFF
d_gene: NA; j_gene: TRBJ2-7; v_gene: TRBV15; CDR3aa: CATSRGHIEQYF
d_gene: NA; j_gene: TRBJ1-2; v_gene: TRBV9; CDR3aa: CASSGFEQGVNYGYTF
d_gene: NA; j_gene: TRBJ1-2; v_gene: TRBV19; CDR3aa: CASSIGKSKRNYGYTF
d_gene: NA; j_gene: TRBJ1-3; v_gene: TRBV5-1; CDR3aa: CASSLGTGTGNTIYF
d_gene: NA; j_gene: TRBJ2-4; v_gene: TRBV5-1; CDR3aa: CASSPPLGGQAKNIQYF
d_gene: NA; j_gene: TRBJ1-5; v_gene: TRBV2; CDR3aa: CASRGGRSQHF
d_gene: NA; j_gene: TRBJ1-1; v_gene: TRBV7-9; CDR3aa: CASSLDRATEAFF
d_gene: NA; j_gene: TRBJ2-3; v_gene: TRBV9; CDR3aa: CASSVADYTDTQYF
d_gene: NA; j_gene: TRBJ2-7; v_gene: TRBV2; CDR3aa: CASRSNPEQYF
d_gene: TRBD1; j_gene: TRBJ1-1; v_gene: TRBV28; CDR3aa: CASRAGTGNTEAFF
d_gene: NA; j_gene: TRBJ1-2; v_gene: TRBV25-1; CDR3aa: CASSYAPAGGYTF
d_gene: TRBD2; j_gene: TRBJ2-7; v_gene: TRBV9; CDR3aa: CASSVEASGTVYEQYF
d_gene: NA; j_gene: TRBJ1-1; v_gene: TRBV6-1; CDR3aa: CATHRNTEAFF
d_gene: TRBD2; j_gene: TRBJ2-2; v_gene: TRBV4-3; CDR3aa: CASSLEVAGELGAGELFF